This TCR beta chain was sequenced in a study of cytomegalovirus exposure and HLA in healthy donors. Study-level findings and limits: Published work reported that the classifier diagnosed cytomegalovirus status with high specificity and sensitivity.

Worth noting for this clone: No antigen is known for it.

The method was immunoSEQ multiplex PCR; TCRdb's version includes in-frame clones alone and lacks a portion of them. The repertoire holds some 290,000 clones, with 88% as singletons. The CDR3 contains 13 residues. V was clipped by 1 base and J by 4 bases, with 7 bases between them. The germline V gene encodes CDR1 SGHNT and CDR2 YENEEA. This chain uses TRBV11-3 with TRBJ1-1; TRBD1 is a possible D gene (5 bases). The receptor's source is a man under 40 in good health and CMV-seronegative. The sequencing sample was made of PBMCs. DNA for the CDR3: TGTGCCAGCAGCTTAGGTAGGGGCACTGAAGCTTTCTTT. Translating it yields CASSLGRGTEAFF.